Listed here are 7 T cell receptor beta chains from one sample, sequenced in a study of blood T cell repertoires in COVID-19. Data came from immunoSEQ multiplex PCR; TCRdb stores just in-frame clones and leaves some out. The data show roughly 99,000 clones, 65% to 80% seen once. Sequencing was done on a sample of peripheral blood. The receptor source for this set is a man in his 70s with acute or convalescent COVID-19.

This chain uses TRBV3-1 (or the pseudogene TRBV3-2) with TRBJ1-3, with D maybe TRBD1 (6 bases). Germline V gives CDR1 LGHDT, CDR2 YNNKEL (reference sequence). Trimming removed 1 base at V and 1 base at J, with 11 bases between. The CDR3 is made up of 16 amino acids. The chain's CDR3 is CASSQGAGASGNTIYF. The CDR3 nucleotides are TGTGCCAGCAGCCAAGGAGCGGGGGCATCTGGAAACACCATATATTTT.

There are a few counts of this clone. The genes are TRBV6-4 and TRBJ2-1, with 7 bases identical to TRBD2. Germline V gene data show CDR1 as MRHNA and CDR2 as SNTAGT. After removal of 1 base from V and 6 bases from J, the junction contained 0 bases not matched to a gene. This CDR3 region has 13 residues. CDR3 residues: CASSDWEGNEQFF. CDR3 bases: TGTGCCAGCAGTGACTGGGAGGGCAATGAGCAGTTCTTC.

This rearrangement joins TRBV9 to TRBJ2-1; no definite D call. In germline, CDR1 is SGDLS, CDR2 YYNGEE. Deletions cut 2 bases from V and 12 bases from J, with 12 bases between. The CDR3 extends over 12 amino acids. The CDR3 protein is CASSVSGMGQFF. The CDR3 nucleotides read TGTGCCAGCAGCGTGTCAGGTATGGGGCAGTTCTTC.

This rearrangement joins TRBV28 to TRBJ2-5, with no clear D. The ends were cut back, 4 bases at V and 2 bases at J, with 2 bases in the middle. The CDR3 loop spans 11 amino acids. The germline gives CDR1 MDHEN, CDR2 SYDVKM. DNA for the CDR3: TGTGCCAGCAGTTCTCAAGAGACCCAGTACTTC. This gives the protein CASSSQETQYF.

V gene TRBV13 combines with J gene TRBJ2-7; a possible D gene is TRBD2 (6 bases). Germline assignment: CDR1 PRHDT and CDR2 FYEKMQ (reference sequence). There are 14 residues in the CDR3. V dropped 4 bases and J dropped 4 bases, with 14 bases sitting between them. This chain's CDR3 is CASSSSSSGYEQYF. DNA of the CDR3: TGTGCCAGCAGCTCTTCTTCGAGCGGGTACGAGCAGTACTTC.

The chain uses TRBV24-1 and TRBJ2-3, with D uncertain. The CDR3 covers 13 residues. Germline V CDR1 and CDR2: KGHDR, SFDVKD. Trimming shortened V by 3 bases and J by 8 bases, and 11 bases separated the two germline ends. CDR3 nucleotide sequence: TGTGCCACCAGTGATCTCACATATGGTACGCAGTATTTT. Translated, it gives CATSDLTYGTQYF.

The rearrangement links TRBV21-1 to TRBJ1-1; the table calls TRBD1, which could not be checked here. TRBV21-1 is assigned pseudogene status. This CDR3 has 18 amino acids. The CDR3 region is CASSAKKTGTGGYTEAFF. DNA for the CDR3: TGTGCCAGCAGCGCCAAAAAAACCGGGACAGGGGGATACACTGAAGCTTTCTTT.